This T cell receptor beta chain was retrieved from a study of T cell responses to AZD1222 COVID-19 vaccine. Clones were sequenced by immunoSEQ multiplex PCR, and TCRdb holds only the in-frame ones, with some missing. The sample contains about 120,000 clones, less than 95% of which appear only once. Points from the study as a whole: Of the AZD1222 recipients, only 5 or 6 were seropositive at baseline. In all cases, repertoires were sampled only after the peak T cell response.

A word on this clone: Its antigen is as yet unknown.

V was trimmed by 2 bases and J by 9 bases, leaving 14 bases between them. This CDR3 is 15 amino acids long. Germline V gives CDR1 MNHNS, CDR2 SASEGT. The sequencing used peripheral blood, collected on day 0 of AZD1222 vaccination. The chain joins TRBV6-1 to TRBJ1-6; D perhaps matches TRBD1 (6 bases). The sequence was collected from an adult in good health. In DNA, the CDR3 is TGTGCCAGCAGTGAAAAGACAGGAGGGAGTTCACCCCTCCACTTT. This codes for CASSEKTGGSSPLHF.